These 24 T cell receptor beta chains originate from one sample sequenced in a study of cytomegalovirus exposure and HLA in healthy donors. 13 Jbeta primers and 60 Vbeta primers were used for the PCR. Here immunoSEQ multiplex PCR was the method, and the copy in TCRdb shows in-frame clones only, minus some. Of some 100,000 clones in the sample, about three quarters are singletons; the top ten hold over 13%. The material sequenced was PBMCs. These receptors were collected from a woman aged 50 to 60 in good health and CMV-seropositive.

This clone was recorded a few times. This sequence joins TRBV5-1 and TRBJ2-2, with 12 positions matching TRBD1. The germline gives CDR1 SGHRS, CDR2 YFSETQ. V gave up 4 bases and J gave up 5 bases; unmatched junction bases: 9. The CDR3 is 17 residues long. CDR3 nucleotides: TGCGCCAGCAGCAAATCGGGACAGGGGGCTATGACCGGGGAGCTGTTTTTT. Protein: CASSKSGQGAMTGELFF.

This chain uses TRBV7-2 with TRBJ2-7; 11 bases match TRBD2. Trimming took 5 bases from V and 3 from J; bases not matched to a gene: 6. CDR3 length: 15 amino acids. The germline V gene encodes CDR1 SGHTA and CDR2 FQGNSA. The CDR3, as DNA: TGTGCCAGCAGCGAATCCGGGACTAGCGGCTACGAGCAGTACTTC. Protein sequence: CASSESGTSGYEQYF.

The chain combines TRBV6-1 with TRBJ1-2, with 8 bases identical to TRBD1. The CDR3 totals 15 residues. V gave up 7 bases and J gave up 2 bases; unmatched junction bases: 9. The germline V gene has CDR1 MNHNS and CDR2 SASEGT. CDR3 sequence reads: CASMLDRAFNYGYTF. In nucleotides, the CDR3 is TGTGCCAGCATGCTGGACAGGGCGTTCAACTATGGCTACACCTTC.

The J gene is TRBJ1-1, the V gene TRBV5-6; 8 bases are a match to TRBD1. Trimming at V came to 0 bases and at J to 3 bases, leaving 4 bases not matched to a gene. CDR1 is SGHDT and CDR2 is YYEEEE in the germline V gene. There are 15 residues in the CDR3. The CDR3 DNA reads TGTGCCAGCAGCTTGGCAGGGGGCCGGTACACTGAAGCTTTCTTT. The encoded protein is CASSLAGGRYTEAFF.

V usage is TRBV28 and J usage is TRBJ2-7; TRBD2 agrees at 8 bases. Germline loops: CDR1 MDHEN, CDR2 SYDVKM. The length of the CDR3 is 14 residues. Trimming removed 3 bases from V and 3 bases from J; junction bases left unmatched: 4. This chain's CDR3 is CASSFWAGGYEQYF. CDR3 sequence (DNA): TGTGCCAGCAGTTTCTGGGCGGGAGGCTACGAGCAGTACTTC. The full variable domain, rest sourced from reference TRBV28 and TRBJ2-7, is DVKVTQSSRYLVKRTGEKVFLECVQDMDHENMFWYRQDPGLGLRLIYFSYDVKMKEKGDIPEGYSVSREKKERFSLILESASTNQTSMYLCASSFWAGGYEQYFGPGTRLTVT.

This rearrangement joins TRBV5-4 to TRBJ2-1; TRBD2 matches at 9 bases. Per the germline V gene, CDR1 is SGHNT and CDR2 is YYREEE (reference sequence). V was clipped by 2 bases and J by 8 bases; unmatched bases: 17. This CDR3 spans 18 amino acids. The CDR3 sequence is CASSLSLWAGGRDHEQFF. DNA for the CDR3: TGTGCCAGCAGCTTAAGTCTGTGGGCGGGAGGGCGGGACCATGAGCAGTTCTTC.

The V call is TRBV7-9, the J call TRBJ2-7; weak D call: TRBD2 (6 bases). V lost 0 bases, J lost 0 bases, and 9 bases lay in between. The V gene's germline CDR1 is SEHNR and CDR2 FQNEAQ (reference sequence). CDR3 length equals 15 residues. The CDR3 region has the DNA TGTGCCAGCAGCTTAGCGGGAGGTCTCTCCTACGAGCAGTACTTC. Encoded protein: CASSLAGGLSYEQYF.

The rearrangement uses TRBV14 and TRBJ2-3, with TRBD2 identical over 12 bases. Per germline, CDR1 SGHDN and CDR2 FVKESK. CDR3 size: 16 residues. Germline trimming cut 4 bases from V and 0 bases from J; bases unmatched to any gene: 2. The chain's CDR3 is CASSPGTSGSTDTQYF. In DNA, the CDR3 is TGTGCCAGCAGCCCCGGGACTAGCGGGAGCACAGATACGCAGTATTTT.

This clone was counted once. The CDR3 is CASKAGASTDTQYF. As DNA, the CDR3 is TGTGCCAGCAAAGCGGGAGCGAGCACAGATACGCAGTATTTT. This chain uses TRBV6-4 with TRBJ2-3; TRBD2 agrees at 8 bases. The germline V gene encodes CDR1 MRHNA and CDR2 SNTAGT. The CDR3 loop spans 14 amino acids. The trim removed 7 bases at V and 0 bases at J, leaving 3 bases unmatched.

V is TRBV13 and J is TRBJ2-4; D ambiguous. The CDR3 is 14 amino acids. Germline V CDR1 and CDR2: PRHDT, FYEKMQ (reference sequence). V was pared by 5 bases and J by 0 bases, with 8 bases between. CDR3 loop: CASSPNSAKNIQYF. CDR3 DNA sequence: TGTGCCAGCAGCCCCAACTCAGCCAAAAACATTCAGTACTTC.

The V gene is TRBV28, the J gene TRBJ2-2; tentatively, D is TRBD1 (6 bases). V lost 7 bases to trimming and J lost 10 bases, with 22 bases between them. The CDR3 sequence is 15 residues long. Germline V gene lookup returns CDR1 MDHEN and CDR2 SYDVKM. The CDR3, as DNA: TGTGCCAGCACCTCGACGCCGGGACACCGGGCGGAGCTGTTTTTT. Protein sequence: CASTSTPGHRAELFF.

This chain links TRBV19 with TRBJ1-3; D is ambiguous. The CDR3 has 11 amino acids. CDR1 is LNHDA and CDR2 is SQIVND in the germline V gene (reference sequence). V lost 7 bases and J 8 bases, leaving 9 bases between the germline ends. In nucleotides, the CDR3 is TGTGCCAGTATCGACACGTACACCATATATTTT. Translation: CASIDTYTIYF.

The chain recombines TRBV19 with TRBJ2-1; 7 nucleotides align to TRBD2. CDR1 is LNHDA and CDR2 is SQIVND in the germline V gene (reference sequence). Trimming took 11 bases from V and 1 from J; bases not matched to a gene: 11. This CDR3 spans 15 amino acids. CDR3 bases: TGTGCCCCTTATCGAGCGGGAAAGTCCTACAATGAGCAGTTCTTC. It translates to CAPYRAGKSYNEQFF.

The chain combines TRBV18 with TRBJ1-1, with D unclear. Per germline, CDR1 KGHSH and CDR2 LQKENI. The CDR3 loop spans 12 amino acids. Between the trimmed V and J ends, which lost 3 bases and 4 bases, there was a span of 6 bases. The DNA for the CDR3 is TGTGCCAGCTCACCCGGTTCCACTGAAGCTTTCTTT. It specifies CASSPGSTEAFF. The full variable domain, completed using reference TRBV18 and TRBJ1-1, is NAGVMQNPRHLVRRRGQEARLRCSPMKGHSHVYWYRQLPEEGLKFMVYLQKENIIDESGMPKERFSAEFPKEGPSILRIQQVVRGDSAAYFCASSPGSTEAFFGQGTRLTVV.

This clone was counted between two and nine times. V and J are TRBV7-2 and TRBJ1-2, with D tentatively TRBD1 (6 bases). There are 14 residues in the CDR3. The V gene lost 0 bases and the J gene lost 6 bases, with 11 bases spanning the gap. Germline loops: CDR1 SGHTA, CDR2 FQGNSA. The CDR3 sequence is CASSLAGRGNGYTF. The CDR3 DNA sequence: TGTGCCAGCAGCTTAGCTGGCAGGGGAAATGGCTACACCTTC.

This rearrangement joins TRBV30 to TRBJ2-3; D is perhaps TRBD2 (5 bases). The germline V gene encodes CDR1 GTSNPN and CDR2 SVGIG (reference sequence). V lost 4 bases and J 0 bases, leaving 8 bases between the germline ends. The CDR3 contains 13 residues. The CDR3, as DNA: TGTGCCTGGATTCGGGGAAGCACAGATACGCAGTATTTT. Residues: CAWIRGSTDTQYF.

This clone was seen only a few times. The chain has TRBV28 and TRBJ2-7; TRBD1 aligns across 11 bases. Germline assignment: CDR1 MDHEN and CDR2 SYDVKM. V gave up 5 bases and J gave up 3 bases; unmatched junction bases: 6. The length of the CDR3 is 15 residues. CDR3 nucleotide sequence: TGTGCCAGCAGTCCCCCCGGGACAGGGGGCTACGAGCAGTACTTC. Residues: CASSPPGTGGYEQYF. Supplemented by reference TRBV28 and TRBJ2-7, the full variable domain reads DVKVTQSSRYLVKRTGEKVFLECVQDMDHENMFWYRQDPGLGLRLIYFSYDVKMKEKGDIPEGYSVSREKKERFSLILESASTNQTSMYLCASSPPGTGGYEQYFGPGTRLTVT.

The chain combines TRBV2 with TRBJ2-3; 11 bases are a match to TRBD2. The J segment lost 6 bases and the V segment lost 7 bases, leaving 18 bases of the junction unmatched. CDR3 length equals 18 residues. Germline loops: CDR1 SNHLY, CDR2 FYNNEI. The CDR3 DNA reads TGTGCCAGCAAGACCCTCTCTATAGCGGGAGGGCCGTGGGATACGCAGTATTTT. As protein: CASKTLSIAGGPWDTQYF.

The chain couples TRBV4-1 to TRBJ2-4; TRBD2 matches 8 bases. Germline V gives CDR1 MGHRA, CDR2 YSYEKL. Losses at the gene ends were 2 bases for V and 6 bases for J; bases not matched to a gene: 12. The CDR3 contains 17 residues. CDR3 loop: CASSQTRGRSGGNIQYF. For the CDR3, the DNA is TGCGCCAGCAGCCAAACCCGGGGTAGGAGCGGGGGAAACATTCAGTACTTC.

The CDR3 sequence is CASSLWGGQGTNWEQFF. The CDR3 DNA reads as TGTGCCAGCAGTTTATGGGGGGGACAGGGAACCAACTGGGAGCAGTTCTTC. This rearrangement joins TRBV28 to TRBJ2-1; 9 bases fit TRBD1. CDR1 and CDR2 (germline): MDHEN, SYDVKM. The CDR3 covers 17 residues. Trimming at V came to 0 bases and at J to 10 bases, leaving 13 bases not matched to a gene.

The chain uses TRBV7-2 and TRBJ1-5, with D possibly TRBD1 on 5 matching bases. The germline V and J ends were trimmed by 5 bases and 5 bases, with 13 bases remaining between them. This CDR3 contains 14 residues. Germline V gene data show CDR1 as SGHTA and CDR2 as FQGNSA. CDR3 protein: CASSDGRGDQPQHF. The DNA of the CDR3 is TGTGCCAGCAGCGACGGGCGGGGGGATCAGCCCCAGCATTTT.

This sequence joins TRBV11-2 and TRBJ2-1; 14 bases map to TRBD2. CDR3 size: 18 residues. The germline CDR1 and CDR2 sequences are SGHAT and FQNNGV. V lost 7 bases, J lost 6 bases, and 14 bases stayed unmatched. The CDR3 sequence is CASNSGTSGSGVGNEQFF. The CDR3, as DNA: TGTGCCAGCAACTCCGGGACTAGCGGGAGCGGGGTTGGCAATGAGCAGTTCTTC. Full variable domain (missing parts from reference TRBV11-2 and TRBJ2-1): EAGVAQSPRYKIIEKRQSVAFWCNPISGHATLYWYQQILGQGPKLLIQFQNNGVVDDSQLPKDRFSAERLKGVDSTLKIQPAKLEDSAVYLCASNSGTSGSGVGNEQFFGPGTRLTVL.

In its sample, this clone was seen once. This chain connects TRBV5-4 to TRBJ2-3; no clear D gene. The CDR3 has 12 residues. Deletions cut 5 bases from V and 4 bases from J, with 8 bases between. From germline, CDR1 is SGHNT and CDR2 YYREEE (reference sequence). The CDR3 DNA is TGTGCCAGCAGGCGTGAGGCAGATACGCAGTATTTT. This sequence encodes CASRREADTQYF.

The gene calls are TRBV7-2 and TRBJ1-2; no definite D call. This CDR3 comprises 13 residues. CDR1 SGHTA and CDR2 FQGNSA come from the germline V gene. V was clipped by 1 base and J by 8 bases, with 11 bases between them. The chain's CDR3 is CASSLVRVGGYTF. Written as DNA, the CDR3 is TGTGCCAGCAGCTTAGTGAGGGTAGGCGGCTACACCTTC.